Presented here are 27 T cell receptor beta chains from one specimen sequenced in a study of shared clonotypes between healthy human individuals. Naive-designated CD8 cells lacked CD45RO, were positively enriched for CCR7, and omitted terminally differentiated effector memory CD45RA+ cells. TCRdb's table, derived via immunoSEQ multiplex PCR, lists solely in-frame clones and lacks some. Of fewer than 1 million clones in the sample, around 96% are singletons; the top ten hold approximately 0.2%. The sample consisted of naive CD8+ T cells sorted from blood. The receptors shown here come from a man between 25 and 39 years old in good health.

For this clone: Other DNA sequences in the sample encode the same CDR3. The chain carries TRBV27 and TRBJ2-7; 7 nucleotides match TRBD2. The V gene's germline CDR1 is MNHEY and CDR2 SMNVEV (reference sequence). Germline trimming cut 2 bases from V and 3 bases from J; bases unmatched to any gene: 1. The CDR3 consists of 13 residues. CDR3: CASSLAGDYEQYF. The CDR3 nucleotides are TGTGCCAGCAGTTTAGCGGGGGACTACGAGCAGTACTTC.

V gene TRBV30 combines with J gene TRBJ2-2; tentatively, D is TRBD1 (6 bases). V lost 2 bases, J lost 1 base, and 11 bases lay in between. Germline-derived CDR1 and CDR2 are GTSNPN and SVGIG (reference sequence). The CDR3 loop spans 15 amino acids. CDR3 sequence: CAWSQGTLNTGELFF. CDR3 nucleotides: TGTGCCTGGAGTCAGGGGACCTTGAACACCGGGGAGCTGTTTTTT.

The J gene is TRBJ2-1, the V gene TRBV10-3; D gene unclear. Germline CDR1 is ENHRY and CDR2 is SYGVKD. The V end was cut by 10 bases, the J end by 5 bases, with 12 bases between. CDR3 length equals 12 residues. In DNA, the CDR3 is TGTGCCACCTCCGAGGCGGACAATGAGCAGTTCTTC. Its translation: CATSEADNEQFF.

The chain recombines TRBV7-2 with TRBJ2-7; 8 positions match TRBD1. The J segment lost 1 base and the V segment lost 5 bases, leaving 10 bases of the junction unmatched. CDR3 length equals 16 residues. Germline V gene data show CDR1 as SGHTA and CDR2 as FQGNSA. This CDR3 reads CASSPTRDRSSYEQYF. CDR3 bases: TGTGCCAGCAGCCCTACCCGGGACAGGTCGTCCTACGAGCAGTACTTC.

The chain couples TRBV21-1 to TRBJ2-7; the DNA was not compared with TRBD1, the D call given in the table. TRBV21-1 is described as a pseudogene. The CDR3 runs 14 residues. As DNA, the CDR3 is TGTGCCAGCAGCACCATTCAGGGCACCTACGAGCAGTACTTC. Protein product: CASSTIQGTYEQYF.

The chain joins TRBV4-3 to TRBJ2-3, with 8 bases fitting TRBD2. CDR1 and CDR2 from the germline V gene are LGHNA and YSLEER. The CDR3 has 17 residues. V dropped 4 bases and J dropped 3; count of bases not matched to a gene: 12. The CDR3 nucleotides read TGCGCCAGCAGCCTGTCGGGCGGGAGGTACTTTACAGATACGCAGTATTTT. It translates to CASSLSGGRYFTDTQYF.

The V and J genes are TRBV29-1 and TRBJ2-1; D ambiguous. Trimming removed 0 bases at V and 4 bases at J, with 10 bases between. The germline V gene encodes CDR1 SQVTM and CDR2 ANQGSEA. The CDR3 sequence is 14 residues long. CDR3: CSVEEGTVYNEQFF. The DNA for the CDR3 is TGCAGCGTTGAAGAAGGCACGGTGTACAATGAGCAGTTCTTC.

The chain recombines TRBV9 with TRBJ1-2; a weak D match, TRBD1 (6 bases). The ends were cut back, 3 bases at V and 5 bases at J, with 11 bases in the middle. CDR1 is SGDLS and CDR2 is YYNGEE in the germline V gene. This CDR3 is 13 amino acids long. Here the CDR3 reads CASSAFQGYGYTF. CDR3 coding DNA: TGTGCCAGCAGCGCTTTCCAGGGGTATGGCTACACCTTC.

The chain has TRBV7-2 and TRBJ2-1; TRBD2 agrees at 9 bases. Germline V CDR1 and CDR2: SGHTA, FQGNSA. The trim removed 5 bases at V and 3 bases at J, leaving 5 bases unmatched. This CDR3 has 15 amino acids. CDR3 bases: TGTGCCAGCAGCCCTAGCGGGACGGTCTACAATGAGCAGTTCTTC. It encodes CASSPSGTVYNEQFF. The full variable domain, in which reference TRBV7-2 and TRBJ2-1 provide the parts outside the CDR3, is GAGVSQSPSNKVTEKGKDVELRCDPISGHTALYWYRQSLGQGLEFLIYFQGNSAPDKSGLPSDRFSAERTGGSVSTLTIQRTQQEDSAVYLCASSPSGTVYNEQFFGPGTRLTVL.

This clone was seen only once. This chain joins TRBV15 and TRBJ1-1; no clear D gene. The germline gives CDR1 LNHNV, CDR2 YYDKDF (reference sequence). V lost 0 bases, J lost 1 base, and 21 bases lay in between. CDR3 size: 19 residues. The CDR3 reads CATSRDIGEIRAQNTEAFF. The CDR3 bases are TGTGCCACCAGCAGAGATATCGGGGAAATACGGGCCCAGAACACTGAAGCTTTCTTT.

The chain couples TRBV6-1 to TRBJ2-3; 7 nucleotides align to TRBD2. There are 16 residues in the CDR3. V trimming: 7 bases; J trimming: 0 bases; junction bases outside the gene matches: 10. Germline V CDR1 and CDR2: MNHNS, SASEGT. The CDR3 region is CASNEGLTSSTDTQYF. CDR3 in DNA: TGTGCCAGCAATGAGGGACTAACCTCAAGCACAGATACGCAGTATTTT.

The chain joins TRBV6-6 to TRBJ1-5; D gene uncertain. Germline-derived CDR1 and CDR2 are MNHNY and SVGAGI (reference sequence). The CDR3 consists of 12 residues. V lost 7 bases, J lost 3 bases, and 7 bases lay in between. DNA for the CDR3: TGTGCCAGCAATATCTACAATCAGCCCCAGCATTTT. This encodes CASNIYNQPQHF.

In nucleotides, the CDR3 is TGCGCCAGCAGTGCGTCAGAAGCATATGGCTACACCTTC. Residues: CASSASEAYGYTF. V and J are TRBV10-2 and TRBJ1-2; D ambiguous. Trimming shortened V by 4 bases and J by 5 bases, and 11 bases separated the two germline ends. The CDR3 length is 13 residues. The germline gives CDR1 WSHSY, CDR2 SAAADI.

This chain uses TRBV6-5 with TRBJ1-4; TRBD1 might be the D (6 bases). From germline, CDR1 is MNHEY and CDR2 SVGAGI. V shed 2 bases and J shed 7 bases, with 11 bases lying between them. This CDR3 comprises 14 residues. This chain's CDR3 is CASSYGGAIEKLFF. The CDR3 nucleotides are TGTGCCAGCAGTTACGGGGGGGCGATTGAAAAACTGTTTTTT.

The chain carries TRBV7-8 and TRBJ1-1, with 7 nucleotides matching TRBD1. Germline values: CDR1 SGHVS, CDR2 FQNEAQ. The CDR3 length is 17 residues. J was trimmed by 3 bases and V by 2 bases; bases with no gene match: 12. CDR3 amino acids: CASSLSVGGYRYTEAFF. The CDR3 DNA reads TGTGCCAGCAGCTTATCGGTAGGGGGCTATCGGTACACTGAAGCTTTCTTT. The full variable domain, in which reference TRBV7-8 and TRBJ1-1 provide the parts outside the CDR3, is GAGVSQSPRYKVAKRGQDVALRCDPISGHVSLFWYQQALGQGPEFLTYFQNEAQLDKSGLPSDRFFAERPEGSVSTLKIQRTQQEDSAVYLCASSLSVGGYRYTEAFFGQGTRLTVV.

CDR3 DNA: TGTGCCAGCAGCACCCGGGACAGGACGAACGAGCAGTACTTC. Amino acids: CASSTRDRTNEQYF. The chain links TRBV7-9 to TRBJ2-7; TRBD1 matches 8 bases. CDR3 length: 14 residues. The junction had 8 bases not matched to a gene; V was cut back by 5 bases and J by 5 bases. Germline V gene lookup returns CDR1 SEHNR and CDR2 FQNEAQ (reference sequence).

This chain connects TRBV18 to TRBJ2-7; no firm D call. The CDR3 loop spans 14 amino acids. The germline gives CDR1 KGHSH, CDR2 LQKENI. The germline V and J ends were trimmed by 3 bases and 3 bases, with 12 bases remaining between them. The CDR3 coding sequence is TGTGCCAGCTCACCGGTAGGAGTCAACTACGAGCAGTACTTC. Its translation: CASSPVGVNYEQYF.

This chain joins TRBV11-3 and TRBJ2-7, with D perhaps being TRBD1 or TRBD2 (5 bases each). Germline-derived CDR1 and CDR2 are SGHNT and YENEEA. CDR3 length: 13 residues. The V end lost 4 bases, the J end lost 5 bases, and 12 bases lay between the germline ends. This CDR3 is CASSSNRGHEQYF. The CDR3 DNA reads as TGTGCCAGCAGCTCAAACCGGGGCCACGAGCAGTACTTC.

The chain combines TRBV6-5 with TRBJ2-7; TRBD2 matches at 12 bases. J lost 3 bases, V lost 2 bases, and 2 bases had no gene match. Germline V gene data show CDR1 as MNHEY and CDR2 as SVGAGI. The CDR3 has 15 residues. CDR3 region: CASSYGTSGHYEQYF. CDR3 nucleotides: TGTGCCAGCAGTTACGGGACTAGCGGGCACTACGAGCAGTACTTC.

The chain uses TRBV29-1 and TRBJ2-5; possibly TRBD2 for D (5 bases). The CDR3 has 16 amino acids. Trimming stripped 6 bases from V and 2 bases from J, with 22 bases between. Per the germline V gene, CDR1 is SQVTM and CDR2 is ANQGSEA. Written as DNA, the CDR3 is TGCAGCGTCCGAGTCGTGCAGCGGAACAAGCAAGAGACCCAGTACTTC. Amino acid sequence: CSVRVVQRNKQETQYF.

V is TRBV4-3 and J is TRBJ2-3, with TRBD2 matching 10 bases. The V segment lost 1 base and the J segment 2 bases; nucleotides outside the gene matches: 3. The CDR3 contains 16 residues. Germline V CDR1 and CDR2: LGHNA, YSLEER. The CDR3 region has the DNA TGCGCCAGCAGCCAAGTAGCGGGAGGCCCCACAGATACGCAGTATTTT. Amino acid sequence: CASSQVAGGPTDTQYF.

The V and J genes are TRBV27 and TRBJ1-3; a weak D match, TRBD1 (6 bases). Germline V gene lookup returns CDR1 MNHEY and CDR2 SMNVEV (reference sequence). The CDR3 covers 17 residues. Trimming shortened V by 4 bases and J by 3 bases, and 19 bases separated the two germline ends. CDR3 DNA sequence: TGTGCCAGCAGTTCGGGGTCGTGGGGGGCGCATGGAAACACCATATATTTT. Translated: CASSSGSWGAHGNTIYF.

The chain recombines TRBV27 with TRBJ2-7; D is unclear. This CDR3 comprises 14 residues. Germline V CDR1 and CDR2: MNHEY, SMNVEV (reference sequence). Trimming took 2 bases from V and 6 from J, leaving 14 bases between them. The CDR3 protein is CASSLAQTASEQYF. The CDR3 DNA reads TGTGCCAGCAGTTTAGCACAGACGGCGAGCGAGCAGTACTTC.

This chain joins TRBV7-6 and TRBJ2-7, with 8 bases identical to TRBD1. V was clipped by 5 bases and J by 1 base; unmatched bases: 10. The germline V gene encodes CDR1 SGHVS and CDR2 FNYEAQ. The CDR3 length is 16 residues. As DNA, the CDR3 is TGTGCCAGCAGCCAGGTTGCACAGGGGGTGTCCTACGAGCAGTACTTC. Translated: CASSQVAQGVSYEQYF.

The chain recombines TRBV28 with TRBJ2-2; TRBD2 matches at 13 bases. CDR1 and CDR2 from the germline V gene are MDHEN and SYDVKM. With 5 bases clipped from V and 6 bases from J, the junction kept 21 bases outside the gene matches. The CDR3 has 21 amino acids. This chain's CDR3 is CASSTQKPGLAGPSNAGELFF. DNA for the CDR3: TGTGCCAGCAGTACGCAGAAACCGGGACTAGCGGGACCATCCAACGCCGGGGAGCTGTTTTTT.

A remark on this clone: Other DNA sequences within the sample encode an identical CDR3. The genes are TRBV7-6 and TRBJ2-7; D unresolved. Trimming pared 5 bases from V and 3 bases from J, leaving 8 bases between. Germline values: CDR1 SGHVS, CDR2 FNYEAQ. The CDR3 consists of 12 residues. The CDR3 bases are TGTGCCAGCAGCCCCGACAACTACGAGCAGTACTTC. It translates to CASSPDNYEQYF.

This sequence joins TRBV7-2 and TRBJ2-7; TRBD1 agrees at 7 bases. CDR1 is SGHTA, CDR2 FQGNSA, per germline. V trimming: 5 bases; J trimming: 2 bases; junction bases outside the gene matches: 6. This CDR3 comprises 14 residues. CDR3 sequence: CASSTAGTAYEQYF. The CDR3 DNA is TGTGCCAGCAGCACCGCCGGGACAGCCTACGAGCAGTACTTC.